Below are 28 T cell receptor beta chains sequenced from a single sample in a study of blood T cell repertoires in COVID-19. The data were produced by immunoSEQ multiplex PCR, yet TCRdb's version contains in-frame clones alone and is incomplete. Of 200,000 to 250,000 clones detected, about 79% appear once; the ten largest clones hold around 3.4%. The specimen sequenced was PBMCs or T cells enriched from blood (not recorded which). The source is a woman aged 55-69 years who had recovered from COVID-19.

This clone was observed a handful of times. The V gene is TRBV7-2, the J gene TRBJ2-7; 7 bases match TRBD1. V was pared by 3 bases and J by 1 base, with 3 bases of the junction left unmatched. Germline V CDR1 and CDR2: SGHTA, FQGNSA. The CDR3 runs 14 residues. CDR3 nucleotides: TGTGCCAGCAGCTTGGGACAGTGGTCCTACGAGCAGTACTTC. This encodes CASSLGQWSYEQYF.

The genes are TRBV5-4 and TRBJ1-1; a possible D gene is TRBD1 (6 bases). The germline CDR1 and CDR2 sequences are SGHNT and YYREEE (reference sequence). The CDR3 consists of 15 residues. The germline V and J ends were trimmed by 2 bases and 0 bases, with 11 bases remaining between them. The CDR3 DNA is TGTGCCAGCAGCTTCCGACAGGTGATGAACACTGAAGCTTTCTTT. This codes for CASSFRQVMNTEAFF. Filled out from reference TRBV5-4 and TRBJ1-1, the complete variable domain reads ETGVTQSPTHLIKTRGQQVTLRCSSQSGHNTVSWYQQALGQGPQFIFQYYREEENGRGNFPPRFSGLQFPNYSSELNVNALELDDSALYLCASSFRQVMNTEAFFGQGTRLTVV.

The V and J genes are TRBV10-3 and TRBJ1-1; D may be TRBD1 (5 bases). Germline CDR1 reads ENHRY; CDR2 reads SYGVKD. The CDR3 runs to 14 residues. V was clipped by 2 bases and J by 8 bases, with 15 bases between them. CDR3 sequence (DNA): TGTGCCATCAGTGAGCCGGCGCGGGGACTCGAAGCTTTCTTT. It encodes CAISEPARGLEAFF.

V and J are TRBV2 and TRBJ1-5, with TRBD1 matching 7 bases. The germline V gene encodes CDR1 SNHLY and CDR2 FYNNEI. The CDR3 totals 14 residues. The V gene end was trimmed by 1 base and the J gene end by 5 bases; junction bases not matched to a gene: 2. The CDR3 sequence: CASSEGDRDQPQHF. DNA of the CDR3: TGTGCCAGCAGTGAAGGGGACAGAGATCAGCCCCAGCATTTT. The full variable domain, rest sourced from reference TRBV2 and TRBJ1-5, is EPEVTQTPSHQVTQMGQEVILRCVPISNHLYFYWYRQILGQKVEFLVSFYNNEISEKSEIFDDQFSVERPDGSNFTLKIRSTKLEDSAMYFCASSEGDRDQPQHFGDGTRLSIL.

The V gene is TRBV10-2, the J gene TRBJ1-1; D call uncertain. CDR3 size: 13 residues. The V gene lost 3 bases and the J gene lost 5 bases, with 10 bases spanning the gap. Germline V gene sequence: CDR1 WSHSY, CDR2 SAAADI. CDR3 sequence: CASSDGRRTEAFF. In DNA, the CDR3 is TGCGCCAGCAGTGATGGTAGGCGGACTGAAGCTTTCTTT.

The rearrangement uses TRBV6-5 and TRBJ1-5; 7 bases are a match to TRBD1. Germline V gene data show CDR1 as MNHEY and CDR2 as SVGAGI. V dropped 1 base and J dropped 3; count of bases not matched to a gene: 3. The CDR3 spans 15 residues. Here the CDR3 DNA reads TGTGCCAGCAGTTACTATGACAGGGTCAATCAGCCCCAGCATTTT. The encoded protein is CASSYYDRVNQPQHF.

About this clone: The sample holds other DNA sequences that translate to the same CDR3. The chain is built from TRBV5-1 and TRBJ2-7; 8 bases line up with TRBD1. V was pared by 4 bases and J by 2 bases, with 8 bases of the junction left unmatched. CDR1 and CDR2 from the germline V gene are SGHRS and YFSETQ. CDR3 length: 15 amino acids. The CDR3 nucleotides are TGCGCCAGCAGCGAGACCGGGACAGGACCCTACGAGCAGTACTTC. It codes for CASSETGTGPYEQYF.

This clone was counted once. V usage is TRBV2 and J usage is TRBJ1-5; D not resolved. From germline, CDR1 is SNHLY and CDR2 FYNNEI. The V end was cut by 6 bases, the J end by 4 bases, with 10 bases between. This CDR3 comprises 13 residues. The CDR3 DNA reads as TGTGCCAGCAGGAGGGCAGCTAATCAGCCCCAGCATTTT. This codes for CASRRAANQPQHF.

This clone was found a few times. This chain joins TRBV6-5 and TRBJ1-6; weak D call: TRBD1 (6 bases). Trimming cost V 4 bases and J 7 bases, with 14 bases left between them. Germline CDR1 is MNHEY and CDR2 is SVGAGI. The CDR3 spans 15 residues. In DNA form, the CDR3 reads TGTGCCAGCAGTTCCGGGGGGCGTGGGAATTCACCCCTCCACTTT. Translation: CASSSGGRGNSPLHF.

The J gene is TRBJ1-1, the V gene TRBV19; D gene ambiguous. The germline gives CDR1 LNHDA, CDR2 SQIVND (reference sequence). Trimming cost V 4 bases and J 2 bases, with 8 bases left between them. The length of the CDR3 is 13 residues. The CDR3: CASSSGLNTEAFF. CDR3 in DNA: TGTGCCAGTAGTAGCGGGCTTAACACTGAAGCTTTCTTT. Full variable domain (outside the CDR3, taken from reference TRBV19 and TRBJ1-1): DGGITQSPKYLFRKEGQNVTLSCEQNLNHDAMYWYRQDPGQGLRLIYYSQIVNDFQKGDIAEGYSVSREKKESFPLTVTSAQKNPTAFYLCASSSGLNTEAFFGQGTRLTVV.

This clone occurred once. The gene calls are TRBV7-2 and TRBJ2-7; 9 nucleotides agree with TRBD1. CDR1 is SGHTA and CDR2 is FQGNSA in the germline V gene. The length of the CDR3 is 18 residues. V lost 5 bases, J lost 3 bases, and 17 bases stayed unmatched. CDR3 in amino acids: CASSLRTGTGRWSYEQYF. The DNA of the CDR3 is TGTGCCAGCAGCCTCCGGACGGGGACAGGGAGATGGAGCTACGAGCAGTACTTC.

The chain couples TRBV2 to TRBJ1-4, with D tentatively TRBD1 (6 bases). There are 15 residues in the CDR3. Trimming stripped 3 bases from V and 10 bases from J, with 18 bases between. CDR1 and CDR2 from the germline V gene are SNHLY and FYNNEI. The CDR3: CASSDGPATGGKLFF. CDR3 DNA sequence: TGTGCCAGCAGTGATGGGCCCGCGACAGGTGGAAAACTGTTTTTT.

This clone was detected only a few times. The chain carries TRBV25-1 and TRBJ1-3; D is perhaps TRBD1 (6 bases). Trimming removed 7 bases at V and 0 bases at J, with 13 bases between. This CDR3 contains 15 residues. Germline V gives CDR1 MGHDK, CDR2 SYGVNS. The CDR3 coding sequence is TGTGCCAGCACCGGACAGTTGTTCTCTGGAAACACCATATATTTT. Residues: CASTGQLFSGNTIYF.

The chain uses TRBV19 and TRBJ1-2, with 11 nucleotides matching TRBD1. V lost 2 bases to trimming and J lost 4 bases; unmatched junction nucleotides: 3. CDR1 is LNHDA, CDR2 SQIVND, per germline (reference sequence). This CDR3 contains 15 residues. The CDR3: CASSIPGQGVYGYTF. DNA of the CDR3: TGTGCCAGTAGTATACCGGGACAGGGGGTCTATGGCTACACCTTC.

The gene calls are TRBV25-1 and TRBJ2-7; TRBD2 matches 11 bases. Germline CDR1 is MGHDK and CDR2 is SYGVNS. CDR3 length equals 13 residues. The V gene end was trimmed by 8 bases and the J gene end by 5 bases; junction bases not matched to a gene: 5. The CDR3 nucleotides are TGTGCCAGCGCCCTAGCGGGAGGTGACGAGCAGTACTTC. It is translated as CASALAGGDEQYF.

This chain uses TRBV6-1 with TRBJ1-2, with 9 bases aligning to TRBD1. The CDR3 is 17 residues long. Trimming removed 2 bases from V and 1 base from J; junction bases left unmatched: 8. Germline V gene lookup returns CDR1 MNHNS and CDR2 SASEGT. The CDR3 spells CASSETVTGGFNYGYTF. CDR3 DNA: TGTGCCAGCAGTGAAACAGTGACAGGGGGGTTTAACTATGGCTACACCTTC.

The chain carries TRBV6-1 and TRBJ2-7; the match to TRBD1 covers 9 bases. The CDR3 runs 16 residues. The V gene's germline CDR1 is MNHNS and CDR2 SASEGT. Trimming cost V 4 bases and J 3 bases; bases outside gene matches: 10. CDR3 bases: TGTGCCAGCAGTGGGAGACAGGGGGGATTGGACTACGAGCAGTACTTC. Its translation: CASSGRQGGLDYEQYF.

The chain employs TRBV3-1 (or the pseudogene TRBV3-2) and TRBJ2-3; D is unclear. Per germline, CDR1 LGHDT and CDR2 YNNKEL (reference sequence). The CDR3 loop spans 11 amino acids. The germline V and J ends were trimmed by 3 bases and 6 bases, with 4 bases remaining between them. The CDR3, as DNA: TGTGCCAGCAGCCAGTCGGATACGCAGTATTTT. This translates into CASSQSDTQYF.

The genes are TRBV27 and TRBJ1-1, with TRBD1 identical over 8 bases. The CDR3 consists of 16 residues. Germline CDR1 is MNHEY and CDR2 is SMNVEV (reference sequence). The J segment lost 5 bases and the V segment lost 2 bases, leaving 10 bases of the junction unmatched. CDR3 in amino acids: CASSLGQGAIVTEAFF. DNA of the CDR3: TGTGCCAGCAGTTTAGGTCAGGGGGCGATTGTTACTGAAGCTTTCTTT.

The chain uses TRBV18 and TRBJ2-7; 7 bases map to TRBD2. This CDR3 region has 14 residues. With 3 bases clipped from V and 3 bases from J, the junction kept 5 bases outside the gene matches. Germline V CDR1 and CDR2: KGHSH, LQKENI. The CDR3 spells CASSPRDYGYEQYF. The CDR3 DNA sequence: TGTGCCAGCTCACCTCGGGACTACGGCTACGAGCAGTACTTC. Full variable domain (missing parts from reference TRBV18 and TRBJ2-7): NAGVMQNPRHLVRRRGQEARLRCSPMKGHSHVYWYRQLPEEGLKFMVYLQKENIIDESGMPKERFSAEFPKEGPSILRIQQVVRGDSAAYFCASSPRDYGYEQYFGPGTRLTVT.

The chain is built from TRBV24-1 and TRBJ2-2, with D maybe TRBD2 (6 bases). V was cut by 10 bases and J by 5 bases, with 10 bases left in between. Germline CDR1 reads KGHDR; CDR2 reads SFDVKD. This CDR3 has 12 residues. As DNA, the CDR3 is TGTGCCACTCAAGGGAGGACCGGGGAGCTGTTTTTT. Residues: CATQGRTGELFF.

The chain has TRBV15 and TRBJ1-1, with 7 bases that match TRBD1. Germline trimming cut 0 bases from V and 5 bases from J; bases unmatched to any gene: 3. Per germline, CDR1 LNHNV and CDR2 YYDKDF (reference sequence). CDR3 length equals 14 residues. CDR3 protein: CATSRDRRGTEAFF. CDR3 bases: TGTGCCACCAGCAGAGATCGCAGGGGGACTGAAGCTTTCTTT.

V gene TRBV19 combines with J gene TRBJ1-5; a possible D gene is TRBD1 (6 bases). CDR1 is LNHDA and CDR2 is SQIVND in the germline V gene (reference sequence). The V and J ends lost 7 bases and 2 bases respectively, with 12 bases between them. The CDR3 sequence is 14 residues long. CDR3 nucleotide sequence: TGTGCCAGTAAAAACAGGGTTGGCAATCAGCCCCAGCATTTT. It codes for CASKNRVGNQPQHF.

J is TRBJ1-1 and V is TRBV4-1; D uncertain. The CDR3 runs 16 residues. Germline lookup yields CDR1 MGHRA and CDR2 YSYEKL. Trimming left V 3 bases short and J 0 bases short, with 14 bases between. The CDR3 reads CASSHTHNVLNTEAFF. The CDR3 region has the DNA TGCGCCAGCAGCCACACACACAACGTCCTGAACACTGAAGCTTTCTTT.

The chain joins TRBV19 to TRBJ1-3; D may be TRBD1 (6 bases). The germline CDR1 and CDR2 sequences are LNHDA and SQIVND (reference sequence). This CDR3 has 17 residues. Deletions cut 4 bases from V and 0 bases from J, with 16 bases between. The DNA of the CDR3 is TGTGCCAGTAGTACCTATCACACAGGGATCTCTGGAAACACCATATATTTT. Amino acids: CASSTYHTGISGNTIYF.

This chain joins TRBV18 and TRBJ1-3; tentative D call: TRBD1 (6 bases). This CDR3 has 16 residues. The V gene's germline CDR1 is KGHSH and CDR2 LQKENI. V lost 1 base to trimming and J lost 4 bases, with 14 bases between them. The CDR3, as DNA: TGTGCCAGCTCACCACGGGACACGAGTAGGGGAAACACCATATATTTT. This encodes CASSPRDTSRGNTIYF.

The chain couples TRBV6-5 to TRBJ1-4; D is possibly TRBD1 (5 bases). The V gene's germline CDR1 is MNHEY and CDR2 SVGAGI. The germline V and J ends were trimmed by 5 bases and 7 bases, with 17 bases remaining between them. This CDR3 comprises 15 residues. As DNA, the CDR3 is TGTGCCAGCAGTCCGGATGAGTACAGGAGTGAAAAACTGTTTTTT. The encoded protein is CASSPDEYRSEKLFF.

The genes are TRBV4-3 and TRBJ2-1; 7 nucleotides agree with TRBD1. Germline values: CDR1 LGHNA, CDR2 YSLEER. This CDR3 is 16 amino acids long. J was trimmed by 10 bases and V by 0 bases; bases with no gene match: 12. The CDR3 is CASSQDLGAGGREQFF. The CDR3 nucleotides read TGCGCCAGCAGCCAAGATCTCGGCGCAGGGGGTAGGGAGCAGTTCTTC.